This is a list of T cell receptor beta chains from one sample in a study of T cells after yellow fever vaccination. TCRdb reanalysed the 5' RACE reads using MiXCR and keeps one entry per CDR3 protein. Of over 250,000 distinct CDR3 sequences in the sample, approximately 4% were seen once. Sequenced material: PBMCs, taken 5 days after the yellow fever booster vaccination. These receptors came from a man aged 18 to 30 who received the YFV17D yellow fever vaccine. The CDR3 runs from the conserved cysteine through the conserved F or W. The order of the fields is J gene, D gene, clone size, V gene, CDR3 DNA, CDR3 protein. D genes are given only for firm matches. Clone size is not always given. Where it is, it says once, few, many or a class for expanded clones.

J: TRBJ2-7; D: -; size: -; V: TRBV5-1; DNA: TGCGCCAGCAGCCAAGCGGACGGACGGCCCGCCGAGCAGTACTTC; CDR3: CASSQADGRPAEQYF
J: TRBJ1-1; D: -; size: few; V: TRBV7-9; DNA: TGTGCCAGCAGCTCGGGAAGGGAGGCGAACACTGAAGCTTTCTTT; CDR3: CASSSGREANTEAFF
J: TRBJ1-1; D: -; size: few; V: TRBV10-3; DNA: TGTGCCATCCTCCCAACGGGCAACACTGAAGCTTTCTTT; CDR3: CAILPTGNTEAFF
J: TRBJ2-3; D: TRBD2; size: -; V: TRBV28; DNA: TGTGCCAGCAGTCTTCAGACTAGCGGGGTCGCAGATACGCAGTATTTT; CDR3: CASSLQTSGVADTQYF
J: TRBJ1-1; D: -; size: -; V: TRBV7-6; DNA: TGTGCCAGCAGCCCCCGGGACTTGATGAACACTGAAGCTTTCTTT; CDR3: CASSPRDLMNTEAFF
J: TRBJ1-2; D: TRBD1; size: many; V: TRBV4-2; DNA: TGTGCCAGCAGCACCCTGACAGGGGCCAGGGGCAACTATGGCTACACCTTC; CDR3: CASSTLTGARGNYGYTF
J: TRBJ1-2; D: TRBD1; size: -; V: TRBV7-9; DNA: TGTGCCAGCAGCTTCATTTTCCTACAGGGGATGGGCTATGGCTACACCTTC; CDR3: CASSFIFLQGMGYGYTF
J: TRBJ2-2; D: -; size: few; V: TRBV25-1; DNA: TGTGCCAGCAGTGAATGGGACCCAACCGGGGAGCTGTTTTTT; CDR3: CASSEWDPTGELFF
J: TRBJ1-5; D: -; size: -; V: TRBV12-3/TRBV12-4; DNA: TGTGCCAGCAGTTTAGATTTTGGGCCCCAGCATTTT; CDR3: CASSLDFGPQHF
J: TRBJ2-5; D: -; size: -; V: TRBV4-1; DNA: TGCGCCAGCAGCCATGCGAGGGGAGAGACCCAGTACTTC; CDR3: CASSHARGETQYF
J: TRBJ2-5; D: -; size: many; V: TRBV7-6; DNA: TGTGCCAGCAGCTTATGGACGGGGGGCGAAGAGACCCAGTACTTC; CDR3: CASSLWTGGEETQYF
J: TRBJ1-4; D: TRBD1; size: -; V: TRBV7-2; DNA: TGTGCCAGCAGCTTTCTGACAGGGGTTCGTAATGAAAAACTGTTTTTT; CDR3: CASSFLTGVRNEKLFF
J: TRBJ1-1; D: -; size: -; V: TRBV5-4; DNA: TGTGCCAGCAGCACCAGAAATATATATGGGGAAGCTTTCTTT; CDR3: CASSTRNIYGEAFF
J: TRBJ1-6; D: TRBD1; size: -; V: TRBV2; DNA: TGTGCCAGACAGGACAGGGAGAATAATTCACCCCTCCACTTT; CDR3: CARQDRENNSPLHF
J: TRBJ2-1; D: -; size: -; V: TRBV28; DNA: TGTGCCAGCAGTTATGTCGGGGGGCTCTACAATGAGCAGTTCTTC; CDR3: CASSYVGGLYNEQFF
J: TRBJ1-1; D: -; size: few; V: TRBV7-6; DNA: TGTGCCAGCTTCCCCAGGGGAGAAGACACTGAAGCTTTCTTT; CDR3: CASFPRGEDTEAFF
J: TRBJ1-6; D: -; size: -; V: TRBV9; DNA: TGTGCCAGCAGCGTAGCAAAGAGCTATAATTCACCCCTCCACTTT; CDR3: CASSVAKSYNSPLHF
J: TRBJ1-1; D: -; size: few; V: TRBV6-6; DNA: TGTGCCAGCAGATACGACGATGGTTGGGCTTTCTTT; CDR3: CASRYDDGWAFF
J: TRBJ2-2; D: -; size: many; V: TRBV5-5; DNA: TGTGCCAGCAGCCCATCGGACAGCGCGAACACCGGGGAGCTGTTTTTT; CDR3: CASSPSDSANTGELFF
J: TRBJ1-5; D: TRBD1; size: -; V: TRBV24-1; DNA: TGTGCCACCAGTTCGGGGACAGGGATTTGGCAGCCCCAGCATTTT; CDR3: CATSSGTGIWQPQHF
J: TRBJ1-5; D: -; size: -; V: TRBV11-2; DNA: TGTGCCAGCAGCGCAGGGATGGGCAATCAGCCCCAGCATTTT; CDR3: CASSAGMGNQPQHF
J: TRBJ1-1; D: TRBD1; size: few; V: TRBV6-1; DNA: TGTGCCAGCAGTGTTCCGGGACAGTTGAACACTGAAGCTTTCTTT; CDR3: CASSVPGQLNTEAFF
J: TRBJ2-1; D: -; size: many; V: TRBV9; DNA: TGTGCCAGCAGCCCCGACGGGGGTTACAATGAGCAGTTCTTC; CDR3: CASSPDGGYNEQFF
J: TRBJ2-5; D: TRBD1; size: few; V: TRBV18; DNA: TGTGCCAGCTCACCTAACAGGGGAAACTACGTTGGGACCCAGTACTTC; CDR3: CASSPNRGNYVGTQYF
J: TRBJ2-3; D: TRBD2; size: -; V: TRBV6-1; DNA: TGTGCCAGCAGTGAAGCGCGGGGGGGCACAGATACGCAGTATTTT; CDR3: CASSEARGGTDTQYF
J: TRBJ2-5; D: -; size: few; V: TRBV4-1; DNA: TGCGCCAGCAGCCAGGGGCAGGTTCAAGAGACCCAGTACTTC; CDR3: CASSQGQVQETQYF
J: TRBJ1-4; D: -; size: few; V: TRBV28; DNA: TGTGCCAGCAGTTTACCCCCTGGGGGGACTAATGAAAAACTGTTTTTT; CDR3: CASSLPPGGTNEKLFF
J: TRBJ2-1; D: TRBD2; size: few; V: TRBV20-1; DNA: TGCAGTGCCAAGGGACTAGCGGATGAACATTACTACAATGAGCAGTTCTTC; CDR3: CSAKGLADEHYYNEQFF
J: TRBJ2-5; D: TRBD2; size: -; V: TRBV7-9; DNA: TGTGCCAGCAGCTTACTAGCGGGGGGCCACCAAGAGACCCAGTACTTC; CDR3: CASSLLAGGHQETQYF
J: TRBJ1-1; D: -; size: many; V: TRBV7-2; DNA: TGTGCCAGCAGCCTGATTGGGGGCCCGGGCACTGAAGCTTTCTTT; CDR3: CASSLIGGPGTEAFF
J: TRBJ2-3; D: -; size: few; V: TRBV7-2; DNA: TGTGCCAGCAGCTTAATCGGGGGTCACCGAGATACGCAGTATTTT; CDR3: CASSLIGGHRDTQYF
J: TRBJ1-6; D: -; size: -; V: TRBV28; DNA: TGTGCCAGCAGTTTGGGGGGCGGACTTAATTCACCCCTCCACTTT; CDR3: CASSLGGGLNSPLHF
J: TRBJ1-1; D: -; size: few; V: TRBV29-1; DNA: TGCAGCACCACCGGGGGCGGAGGGCCTGAAGCTTTCTTT; CDR3: CSTTGGGGPEAFF
J: TRBJ1-1; D: -; size: many; V: TRBV4-1; DNA: TGCGCCAGCAGCCAAGGCGGGGGTTACACTGAAGCTTTCTTT; CDR3: CASSQGGGYTEAFF
J: TRBJ2-1; D: TRBD2; size: -; V: TRBV20-1; DNA: TGCAGTGCTAGTGGCGTAGCGGGGGGGTATAACGATGAGCAGTTCTTC; CDR3: CSASGVAGGYNDEQFF
J: TRBJ2-5; D: -; size: few; V: TRBV20-1; DNA: TGCAGTGCTAGAGATCACAGAAAAGAGACCCTGTACTTC; CDR3: CSARDHRKETLYF
J: TRBJ2-7; D: -; size: many; V: TRBV20-1; DNA: TGCAGTGCTAGCGATAGTGGGGACTACGAGCAGTACTTC; CDR3: CSASDSGDYEQYF
J: TRBJ2-4; D: -; size: few; V: TRBV7-8; DNA: TGTGCCAGCAGTTGGGGACTAGCCAAAAACATTCAGTACTTC; CDR3: CASSWGLAKNIQYF
J: TRBJ2-7; D: TRBD1; size: few; V: TRBV10-3; DNA: TGTGCCATCAAGGGGACAGGGGCGGCCTACGAGCAGTACTTC; CDR3: CAIKGTGAAYEQYF
J: TRBJ1-2; D: -; size: many; V: TRBV12-3/TRBV12-4; DNA: TGTGCCAGCAGTTTCAGGGAACTCCGGAATTATGGCTACACCTTC; CDR3: CASSFRELRNYGYTF
J: TRBJ1-5; D: -; size: few; V: TRBV18; DNA: TGTGCCAGCTCACCACGGGGAAGGGGAAGAAGCAATCAGCCCCAGCATTTT; CDR3: CASSPRGRGRSNQPQHF
J: TRBJ1-5; D: -; size: -; V: TRBV5-6; DNA: TGTGCCAGCAGCTTGAGCAGGGATTATCAGCCCCAGCATTTT; CDR3: CASSLSRDYQPQHF
J: TRBJ2-5; D: TRBD2; size: few; V: TRBV4-2; DNA: TGTGCCAGCAGCCATCCGGCCGGGACTAGCGCGAAACAAGAGACCCAGTACTTC; CDR3: CASSHPAGTSAKQETQYF
J: TRBJ1-1; D: -; size: -; V: TRBV5-1; DNA: TGCGCCAGCTCCATCTCGGGGGGGGCTGAAGCTTTCTTT; CDR3: CASSISGGAEAFF
J: TRBJ2-4; D: -; size: many; V: TRBV4-3; DNA: TGCGCCAGCAGCCAAGATCTCTCTGGGACAAACATTCAGTACTTC; CDR3: CASSQDLSGTNIQYF
J: TRBJ2-2; D: -; size: -; V: TRBV6-2/TRBV6-3; DNA: TGTGCCAGCACTGGGGCCCTCAACACCGGGGAGCTGTTTTTT; CDR3: CASTGALNTGELFF
J: TRBJ2-6; D: -; size: few; V: TRBV7-8; DNA: TGTGCCAGCAGCTTAGGGGGGCTTGGGGCCAACGTCCTGACTTTC; CDR3: CASSLGGLGANVLTF
J: TRBJ2-3; D: -; size: many; V: TRBV5-5; DNA: TGTGCCAGCAGCTTGGGCCCCCTAGCCCAGGGCACAGATACGCAGTATTTT; CDR3: CASSLGPLAQGTDTQYF
J: TRBJ2-1; D: -; size: few; V: TRBV21-1; DNA: TGTGCCAGCAGCACAAACGCGGAGGGACCCCACAATGAGCAGTTCTTC; CDR3: CASSTNAEGPHNEQFF
J: TRBJ1-6; D: -; size: -; V: TRBV7-9; DNA: TGTGCCAGCAGCTTAGGAGTTGGCCAGGGGTCCTATAATTCACCCCTCCACTTT; CDR3: CASSLGVGQGSYNSPLHF
J: TRBJ2-4; D: -; size: -; V: TRBV5-6; DNA: TGTGCCAGCAGCTTGCTTCGGCCAGTAGCCAAAAACATTCAGTACTTC; CDR3: CASSLLRPVAKNIQYF